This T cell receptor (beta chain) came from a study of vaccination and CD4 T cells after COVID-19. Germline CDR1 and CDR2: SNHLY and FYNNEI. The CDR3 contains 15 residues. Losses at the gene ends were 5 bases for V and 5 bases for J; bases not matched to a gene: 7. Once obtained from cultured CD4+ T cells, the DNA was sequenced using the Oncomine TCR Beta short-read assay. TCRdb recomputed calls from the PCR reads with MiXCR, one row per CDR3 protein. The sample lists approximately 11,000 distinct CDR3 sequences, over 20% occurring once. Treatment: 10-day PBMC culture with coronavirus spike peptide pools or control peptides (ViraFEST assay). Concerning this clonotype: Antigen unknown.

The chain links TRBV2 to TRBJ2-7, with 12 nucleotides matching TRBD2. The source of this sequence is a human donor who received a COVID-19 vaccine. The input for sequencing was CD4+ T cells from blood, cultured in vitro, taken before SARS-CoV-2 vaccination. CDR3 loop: CASSPRTSGVDEQYF. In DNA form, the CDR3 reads TGTGCCAGCAGTCCCAGGACTAGCGGGGTAGACGAGCAGTACTTC.